The rows below give T cell receptor beta chains drawn from one sample of a study of blood T cell repertoires in COVID-19. Here immunoSEQ multiplex PCR was the method, and the copy in TCRdb shows in-frame clones only, minus some. There are about 240,000 clones in the sample; 82% occur only once, and roughly 12% lies in the top ten. The sequencing input was peripheral blood. These receptors came from a woman aged 60-70 years with active or convalescent COVID-19. Both conserved end residues are part of each CDR3. Clone size, where shown, is once, few, many, or a class for clones that have expanded.

size	V	CDR3
once	TRBV28	CASTSIPGGSGANVLTF
.	TRBV11-3	CASSPAGGDTQYF
.	TRBV18	CASSPESGNTIYF
.	TRBV25-1	CASSELGEGAYTEAFF
.	TRBV19	CASSIAGIAFYGYTF
.	TRBV3-1/TRBV3-2	CASSLGTASYNEQFF
.	TRBV7-6	CASSPGTGGNEAFF
.	TRBV30	CAWSVQGFSGYTF
.	TRBV6-6	CASILSSGGTDTQYF
.	TRBV27	CASSSLGTGVHYEQYF